A single sample gave rise to the 27 T cell receptor beta chains below, sequenced in a study of T cells after yellow fever vaccination. One entry per CDR3 protein results from TCRdb running MiXCR on the 5' RACE reads. Of 300,000 or so distinct CDR3 sequences detected, approximately 12% appear once; the ten largest clones hold less than 0.55%. The sequences come from CD4+ T cells sorted from PBMCs, collected 45 days after the yellow fever booster vaccination. The receptors derive from a man aged 25-45 years who received the YFV17D yellow fever vaccine.

In its sample, this clonotype was seen a few times. The chain employs TRBV15 and TRBJ1-2; TRBD1 is a possible D gene (6 bases). Looked up from germline, CDR1 is LNHNV and CDR2 is YYDKDF (reference sequence). This CDR3 region has 12 residues. V lost 0 bases to trimming and J lost 8 bases, with 7 bases between them. In DNA, the CDR3 is TGTGCCACCAGCAGAGACGGGGGCGGCTACACCTTC. Protein sequence: CATSRDGGGYTF.

This clonotype was detected a few times. The chain combines TRBV6-5 with TRBJ2-7, with TRBD2 identical over 9 bases. This CDR3 has 16 amino acids. V lost 0 bases to trimming and J lost 2 bases; unmatched junction nucleotides: 5. Per germline, CDR1 MNHEY and CDR2 SVGAGI. This CDR3 is CASSYSNSGRAYEQYF. In nucleotides, the CDR3 is TGTGCCAGCAGTTACTCGAATAGCGGGAGAGCCTACGAGCAGTACTTC.

J is TRBJ1-4 and V is TRBV4-3, with D tentatively TRBD1 (6 bases). The V gene's germline CDR1 is LGHNA and CDR2 YSLEER. V lost 0 bases and J lost 5, with 13 bases in between. The CDR3 contains 16 residues. The CDR3 sequence is CASSQESRGGNEKLFF. For the CDR3, the DNA is TGCGCCAGCAGCCAAGAATCTCGAGGGGGAAATGAAAAACTGTTTTTT.

The table lists this clonotype with a few counts. The rearrangement links TRBV27 to TRBJ2-3; tentatively, D is TRBD1 or TRBD2 (5 bases each). This CDR3 comprises 13 residues. The ends were cut back, 3 bases at V and 8 bases at J, with 12 bases in the middle. CDR1 is MNHEY, CDR2 SMNVEV, per germline (reference sequence). This CDR3 is CASSLRGVGTQYF. The CDR3 nucleotides read TGTGCCAGCAGTTTGAGAGGGGTGGGTACGCAGTATTTT.

This clonotype was seen a few times. The V gene is TRBV7-9, the J gene TRBJ2-7; D ambiguous. The germline V gene has CDR1 SEHNR and CDR2 FQNEAQ (reference sequence). The CDR3 contains 16 residues. V was clipped by 0 bases and J by 0 bases, with 12 bases between them. This chain's CDR3 is CASSLAVVSSSYEQYF. The CDR3 DNA sequence: TGTGCCAGCAGCTTAGCGGTCGTCTCTAGCTCCTACGAGCAGTACTTC.

This clonotype was picked up a small number of times. The rearrangement uses TRBV10-3 and TRBJ2-3; 10 bases match TRBD2. CDR3 length: 16 amino acids. Germline trimming cut 4 bases from V and 2 bases from J; bases unmatched to any gene: 6. CDR1 and CDR2 from the germline V gene are ENHRY and SYGVKD. Written as DNA, the CDR3 is TGTGCCATCAGTGGCGGAGCGGGAGGGTTCACAGATACGCAGTATTTT. It translates to CAISGGAGGFTDTQYF.

For the CDR3, the DNA is TGTGCCAGTAGTGTTGGGGGAGGGGGGCAGTTCTTC. The encoded protein is CASSVGGGGQFF. The chain joins TRBV19 to TRBJ2-1; possibly TRBD2 for D (7 bases). Per germline, CDR1 LNHDA and CDR2 SQIVND (reference sequence). The CDR3 loop spans 12 amino acids. The V end lost 5 bases, the J end lost 12 bases, and 14 bases lay between the germline ends.

This clonotype was seen many times. This chain connects TRBV14 to TRBJ2-3; no reliable D call. There are 13 residues in the CDR3. Looked up from germline, CDR1 is SGHDN and CDR2 is FVKESK. Trimming cost V 0 bases and J 12 bases, with 13 bases left between them. CDR3 coding DNA: TGTGCCAGCAGCCAAGATGTGGCGGTCCCTCAGTATTTT. Translation gives CASSQDVAVPQYF.

V usage is TRBV4-2 and J usage is TRBJ2-1; 7 nucleotides line up with TRBD2. The J segment lost 8 bases and the V segment lost 4 bases, leaving 14 bases of the junction unmatched. The CDR3 consists of 16 residues. Germline V lookup: CDR1 LGHNA, CDR2 YNFKEQ. Here the CDR3 reads CASSPLSKTSIHEQFF. CDR3 DNA sequence: TGTGCCAGCAGCCCCCTATCCAAGACTAGCATCCATGAGCAGTTCTTC.

The chain links TRBV20-1 to TRBJ2-1; D is possibly TRBD1 or TRBD2 (5 bases each). This CDR3 has 15 residues. Between the trimmed V and J ends, which lost 3 bases and 2 bases, there was a span of 14 bases. Germline values: CDR1 DFQATT, CDR2 SNEGSKA (reference sequence). The CDR3 here is CSARTGTQTYNEQFF. The CDR3 DNA reads TGCAGTGCTAGGACCGGGACCCAAACCTACAATGAGCAGTTCTTC.

This sequence joins TRBV28 and TRBJ1-5, with D unresolved. V was cut by 5 bases and J by 6 bases, with 14 bases left in between. Looked up from germline, CDR1 is MDHEN and CDR2 is SYDVKM. CDR3 size: 14 residues. CDR3 residues: CASSPQPTSQPQHF. CDR3 nucleotides: TGTGCCAGCAGTCCCCAGCCGACGAGTCAGCCCCAGCATTTT.

The gene calls are TRBV25-1 and TRBJ2-7, with 9 bases aligning to TRBD1. The V and J ends lost 6 bases and 6 bases, in that order; junction bases with no gene match: 6. Germline lookup yields CDR1 MGHDK and CDR2 SYGVNS. This CDR3 contains 13 residues. CDR3 region: CASRGQGNLEQYF. The CDR3, as DNA: TGTGCCAGCAGGGGACAGGGTAATCTCGAGCAGTACTTC.

Only a few counts were recorded for this clonotype. The genes are TRBV7-9 and TRBJ2-2; the match to TRBD2 covers 7 bases. The V gene end was trimmed by 5 bases and the J gene end by 5 bases; junction bases not matched to a gene: 5. This CDR3 is 14 amino acids long. From germline, CDR1 is SEHNR and CDR2 FQNEAQ (reference sequence). CDR3 DNA: TGTGCCAGCAGCGAGACCGGGAGGACCGGGGAGCTGTTTTTT. It is translated as CASSETGRTGELFF. The entire variable domain, with the rest obtained from reference TRBV7-9 and TRBJ2-2, is as follows: DTGVSQNPRHKITKRGQNVTFRCDPISEHNRLYWYRQTLGQGPEFLTYFQNEAQLEKSRLLSDRFSAERPKGSFSTLEIQRTEQGDSAMYLCASSETGRTGELFFGEGSRLTVL.

This clonotype showed up many times. This chain connects TRBV7-9 to TRBJ2-7; 12 positions agree with TRBD1. V trimming: 5 bases; J trimming: 5 bases; junction bases outside the gene matches: 7. Germline V lookup: CDR1 SEHNR, CDR2 FQNEAQ (reference sequence). The CDR3 has 15 amino acids. This CDR3 reads CASSPPGQGAHEQYF. The CDR3, as DNA: TGTGCCAGCAGCCCCCCGGGACAGGGGGCTCACGAGCAGTACTTC.

J is TRBJ2-5 and V is TRBV29-1, with 7 bases aligning to TRBD1. CDR3 size: 13 residues. The germline V gene has CDR1 SQVTM and CDR2 ANQGSEA. V shed 7 bases and J 5 bases; nucleotides not matched to a gene: 10. For the CDR3, the DNA is TGCAGCGCCGACTCAGGGGGACGGGAGACCCAGTACTTC. Translating it yields CSADSGGRETQYF.

The CDR3 sequence: CASSLAGDRAQETQYF. CDR3 coding DNA: TGCGCCAGCAGCTTGGCCGGAGACAGGGCCCAAGAGACCCAGTACTTC. This chain joins TRBV5-1 and TRBJ2-5; 7 bases fit TRBD1. CDR3 length equals 16 residues. Looked up from germline, CDR1 is SGHRS and CDR2 is YFSETQ. Trimming cost V 0 bases and J 1 base; bases outside gene matches: 6.

This clonotype was counted a few times. The chain links TRBV5-1 to TRBJ2-1; 8 nucleotides match TRBD1. Germline CDR1 SGHRS, CDR2 YFSETQ. CDR3 size: 14 residues. Trimming removed 4 bases from V and 7 bases from J; junction bases left unmatched: 7. In DNA, the CDR3 is TGCGCCAGCAGCATGACAGGGGCTCGAAATGAGCAGTTCTTC. Translated, it gives CASSMTGARNEQFF.

This clonotype has just a few counts. The chain is built from TRBV7-2 and TRBJ2-2; D is possibly TRBD1 (6 bases). The CDR3 totals 14 residues. Germline V gene data show CDR1 as SGHTA and CDR2 as FQGNSA. V dropped 2 bases and J dropped 5 bases, with 9 bases sitting between them. This CDR3 reads CASSLSRGTGELFF. The CDR3 DNA reads TGTGCCAGCAGCTTAAGCAGGGGAACCGGGGAGCTGTTTTTT. Full variable domain (missing parts from reference TRBV7-2 and TRBJ2-2): GAGVSQSPSNKVTEKGKDVELRCDPISGHTALYWYRQSLGQGLEFLIYFQGNSAPDKSGLPSDRFSAERTGGSVSTLTIQRTQQEDSAVYLCASSLSRGTGELFFGEGSRLTVL.

This clonotype was detected a few times. V gene TRBV3-1 combines with J gene TRBJ2-5; no firm D call. CDR3 length: 15 residues. CDR1 LGHDT and CDR2 YNNKEL come from the germline V gene (reference sequence). The V and J ends lost 0 bases and 4 bases respectively, with 12 bases between them. The CDR3 sequence is CASSQDLTPPETQYF. Here the CDR3 DNA reads TGTGCCAGCAGCCAAGATCTGACTCCTCCAGAGACCCAGTACTTC.

This clonotype showed up just a few times. The V gene is TRBV19, the J gene TRBJ2-7, with 7 bases aligning to TRBD1. CDR3 length equals 13 residues. Germline V gene data show CDR1 as LNHDA and CDR2 as SQIVND (reference sequence). The junction had 6 bases not matched to a gene; V was cut back by 6 bases and J by 4 bases. CDR3 DNA sequence: TGTGCCAGTAGGGATAGGGGGCGTTACGAGCAGTACTTC. As protein: CASRDRGRYEQYF.

The chain joins TRBV7-2 to TRBJ1-6; weak D call: TRBD1 (5 bases). There are 15 residues in the CDR3. Germline CDR1 is SGHTA and CDR2 is FQGNSA. V lost 1 base and J 6 bases, leaving 10 bases between the germline ends. This CDR3 is CASSLGYGGNSPLHF. CDR3 nucleotide sequence: TGTGCCAGCAGCTTAGGGTATGGGGGTAATTCACCCCTCCACTTT.

The chain recombines TRBV11-2 with TRBJ2-3, with 10 nucleotides matching TRBD2. V shed 5 bases, J shed 8 bases, and the junction held 7 bases outside the gene matches. CDR3 length: 14 amino acids. Germline assignment: CDR1 SGHAT and CDR2 FQNNGV. CDR3 in amino acids: CASSNQIAGGTQYF. Written as DNA, the CDR3 is TGTGCCAGCAGCAATCAAATAGCGGGAGGTACGCAGTATTTT.

The table lists this clonotype with a few counts. CDR3 coding DNA: TGTGCCATCAGTGACGGAGGGGCCAATAGCAATCAGCCCCAGCATTTT. It translates to CAISDGGANSNQPQHF. The chain is built from TRBV10-3 and TRBJ1-5; D is possibly TRBD1 (5 bases). This CDR3 has 16 residues. Germline CDR1 and CDR2: ENHRY and SYGVKD. Trimming removed 3 bases at V and 0 bases at J, with 12 bases between.

The chain combines TRBV5-6 with TRBJ2-1, with TRBD1 matching over 10 bases. Germline V CDR1 and CDR2: SGHDT, YYEEEE. After removal of 4 bases from V and 11 bases from J, the junction contained 6 bases not matched to a gene. The CDR3 runs 13 residues. The DNA for the CDR3 is TGTGCCAGCAGCCCCCGGGACAGGGGTAAGCAGTTCTTC. This codes for CASSPRDRGKQFF.

This clonotype was counted between two and nine times. The junction departs from the called germline gene at one end, perhaps through a read error. The J gene is TRBJ2-7, the V gene TRBV28; 9 bases match TRBD1. Germline-derived CDR1 and CDR2 are MDHEN and SYDVKM. The CDR3 consists of 18 residues. The CDR3 loop reads CASSPGTGRREISHEQYF. CDR3 DNA sequence: TGTGCCAGCAGCCCCGGGACAGGGCGACGGGAGATCTCCCACGAGCAGTACTTC.

This clonotype was seen many times. The chain couples TRBV9 to TRBJ2-3; D is uncertain. CDR1 is SGDLS, CDR2 YYNGEE, per germline. Trimming removed 0 bases at V and 2 bases at J, with 31 bases between. The CDR3 is 22 residues long. The CDR3 nucleotides are TGTGCCAGCAGCGTAGGCCCTGTGCCTCTTTATGCACAGAATACTGACACAGATACGCAGTATTTT. This translates into CASSVGPVPLYAQNTDTDTQYF.

The rearrangement joins TRBV30 to TRBJ1-3; no firm D call. The V end was cut by 2 bases, the J end by 2 bases, with 22 bases between. Germline CDR1 GTSNPN, CDR2 SVGIG (reference sequence). This CDR3 has 18 amino acids. CDR3 sequence reads: CAWSSSRSLPNPGNTIYF. DNA for the CDR3: TGTGCCTGGAGTTCCTCTCGGAGCCTGCCCAACCCTGGAAACACCATATATTTT.